The 2 T cell receptor beta chains listed next were all sequenced from one sample in a study of T cell responses to AZD1222 COVID-19 vaccine. Sequencing was performed with immunoSEQ multiplex PCR; in TCRdb, only in-frame clones are kept and a portion is missing. Of 100,000 to 120,000 clones listed, just under 95% are singletons. Specimen: peripheral blood, collected 28 days after the second AZD1222 dose. The source of these receptors is an adult who received the AZD1222 COVID-19 vaccine.

This CDR3 is CASSLDGPSEKLFF. The CDR3 DNA reads TGCGCCAGCAGCTTGGATGGGCCTAGTGAAAAACTGTTTTTT. The chain recombines TRBV5-1 with TRBJ1-4; D remains ambiguous. The CDR3 has 14 amino acids. Germline loops: CDR1 SGHRS, CDR2 YFSETQ. Trimming took off 0 bases at V and 7 bases at J, with 10 bases between the two ends.

V gene TRBV19 combines with J gene TRBJ2-7, with a possible D match to TRBD1 (7 bases). The CDR3 runs 14 residues. V was shortened by 4 bases and J by 4 bases, with 14 bases between the two germline ends. CDR1 and CDR2 (germline): LNHDA, SQIVND (reference sequence). CDR3 protein: CASSRQGGPYEQYF. CDR3 bases: TGTGCCAGTAGTAGACAGGGAGGTCCTTACGAGCAGTACTTC.